This entry is about one T cell receptor beta chain. The data originate from a study of cytomegalovirus exposure and HLA in healthy donors. Germline values: CDR1 SGHTA, CDR2 FQGNSA. This CDR3 spans 15 amino acids. V lost 2 bases and J lost 3; bases outside the gene matches: 7. In the PCR, 60 Vbeta and 13 Jbeta primers were used. Measured with immunoSEQ multiplex PCR; TCRdb has only the in-frame clones, and not every one. The repertoire includes some 150,000 clones, about 72% of them detected once, and about 4.1% sits in the top ten. The sequencing sample was made of PBMCs. This receptor was taken from a man aged 55 to 69 in good health and CMV-seronegative. The chain links TRBV7-2 to TRBJ2-7; 7 bases align to TRBD2. The CDR3, as DNA: TGTGCCAGCAGCTTACTGGCTAGCGGAAACTACGAGCAGTACTTC. This codes for CASSLLASGNYEQYF.